The sequence of this T cell receptor beta chain was determined in a study of human T cells and chemical hapten exposure. Via MiXCR, TCRdb re-called the RACE reads, giving one row per CDR3 protein. The sample has roughly 84,000 distinct CDR3 sequences, about 9.4% seen once. The time point is: patch test 2, 6 weeks after DPC sensitization. Specified treatment: therapeutic diphenylcyclopropenone sensitization with weekly scalp DPC. In germline, CDR1 is LNHNV, CDR2 YYDKDF (reference sequence). The CDR3 contains 15 residues. V lost 0 bases to trimming and J lost 6 bases; unmatched junction nucleotides: 6. This clonotype was observed a handful of times.

The sequenced sample was whole blood, obtained in connection with sensitization to the hapten diphenylcyclopropenone (DPC). The chain links TRBV15 to TRBJ2-7, with 9 nucleotides matching TRBD2. This sequence was found in a woman between 50 and 59 years old with alopecia areata. Some clones in this sample may be carry-over from other donors' samples. The CDR3 region is CATSRDRLAGSEQYF. CDR3 DNA: TGTGCCACCAGCAGAGATCGGCTAGCGGGATCCGAGCAGTACTTC. Variable domain in full (rest from reference TRBV15 and TRBJ2-7): DAMVIQNPRYQVTQFGKPVTLSCSQTLNHNVMYWYQQKSSQAPKLLFHYYDKDFNNEADTPDNFQSRRPNTSFCFLDIRSPGLGDTAMYLCATSRDRLAGSEQYFGPGTRLTVT.